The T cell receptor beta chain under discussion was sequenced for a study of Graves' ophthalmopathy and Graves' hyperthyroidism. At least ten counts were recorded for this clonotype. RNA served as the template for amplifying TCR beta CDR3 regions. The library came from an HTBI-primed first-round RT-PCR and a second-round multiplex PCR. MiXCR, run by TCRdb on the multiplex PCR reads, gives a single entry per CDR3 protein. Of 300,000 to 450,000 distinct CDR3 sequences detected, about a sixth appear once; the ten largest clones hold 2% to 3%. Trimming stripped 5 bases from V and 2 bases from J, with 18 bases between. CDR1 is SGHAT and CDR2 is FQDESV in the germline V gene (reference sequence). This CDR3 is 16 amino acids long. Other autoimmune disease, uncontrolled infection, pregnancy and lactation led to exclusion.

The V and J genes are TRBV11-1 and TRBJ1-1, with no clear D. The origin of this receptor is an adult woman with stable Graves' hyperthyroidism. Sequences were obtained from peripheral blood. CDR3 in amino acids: CASSREIGWGNTEAFF. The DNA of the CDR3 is TGTGCCAGCAGCCGAGAGATAGGGTGGGGAAACACTGAAGCTTTCTTT.